This TCR beta chain originates from a study of blood T cell repertoires in COVID-19. Turning to the study itself: The study drew acute and convalescent COVID-19 samples from the United States, Italy and Spain.

The authors' processing: Amplification of reference gene primers provided the estimated nucleated cell counts. The assay was immunoSEQ multiplex PCR, and TCRdb's table has in-frame clones only and misses some. That table is the source of V, J and clone size, and D and trimming were worked out from the DNA. The sample holds about 230,000 clones; around nine tenths are singletons and the top ten take roughly 4%. Trimming stripped 1 base from V and 3 bases from J, with 13 bases between. Germline CDR1 reads SGHVS; CDR2 reads FQNEAQ. The CDR3 length is 15 residues. The sequence was obtained from a woman under 40 with acute COVID-19. J is TRBJ2-7 and V is TRBV7-8; perhaps TRBD1 as D (6 bases). Sequencing was carried out using PBMCs or T cells enriched from blood (not recorded which). CDR3 in amino acids: CASSLGYREDYEQYF. As DNA, the CDR3 is TGTGCCAGCAGCTTAGGGTACAGGGAAGACTACGAGCAGTACTTC.